The 8 T cell receptor beta chains reported below all come from one sample, sequenced in a study of T-cell reconstitution after alpha-beta-depleted transplantation in children. Using unique molecular identifiers, the investigators prepared the TCRbeta library. MiXCR was run by TCRdb on the PCR reads, yielding one entry per CDR3 protein. Here the sample spans 450,000 to 550,000 distinct CDR3 sequences, more than 9.5% being singletons. The sample consisted of PBMCs, mostly from graft donor cells, taken 180 days after TCRalphabeta/CD19-depleted stem cell transplant. The receptors here all came from a female patient aged 2-9 years who had a stem cell transplant for aplastic anemia, so the T cells may come from the graft donor.

Many counts were recorded for this clonotype. The chain employs TRBV5-1 and TRBJ2-4; maybe TRBD2 (6 bases). V lost 4 bases and J 3 bases, leaving 11 bases between the germline ends. The CDR3 contains 14 residues. Germline V gives CDR1 SGHRS, CDR2 YFSETQ. The CDR3 bases are TGCGCCAGCAGCACACTCGGGGGCAAAAACATTCAGTACTTC. It translates to CASSTLGGKNIQYF.

V is TRBV7-3 and J is TRBJ2-1; TRBD2 aligns across 9 bases. This CDR3 has 18 amino acids. Losses at the gene ends were 3 bases for V and 4 bases for J; bases not matched to a gene: 13. Germline V gives CDR1 SGHTA, CDR2 FQGTGA. The CDR3: CASSFFGGGRGGYNEQFF. The DNA of the CDR3 is TGTGCCAGCAGCTTTTTCGGCGGTGGGCGGGGGGGATACAATGAGCAGTTCTTC. The variable domain in full, with the rest retrieved from reference TRBV7-3 and TRBJ2-1, is GAGVSQTPSNKVTEKGKYVELRCDPISGHTALYWYRQSLGQGPEFLIYFQGTGAADDSGLPNDRFFAVRPEGSVSTLKIQRTERGDSAVYLCASSFFGGGRGGYNEQFFGPGTRLTVL.

Here the CDR3 DNA reads TGTGCCAGCAGCCTCGGGACGGCCAACGACTACGAGCAGTACGTC. Protein: CASSLGTANDYEQYV. This chain uses TRBV3-1 with TRBJ2-7; the D call may be TRBD1 or TRBD2 (5 bases each). V lost 4 bases to trimming and J lost 3 bases, with 16 bases between them. The CDR3 spans 15 residues. CDR1 LGHDT and CDR2 YNNKEL come from the germline V gene (reference sequence).

As concerns this clonotype: This CDR3 fails to terminate in the conserved phenylalanine or tryptophan, so it likely reflects a read error. The J gene is TRBJ2-2, the V gene TRBV10-3; TRBD2 is a possible D gene (6 bases). The CDR3 sequence is 17 residues long. Germline CDR1 and CDR2: ENHRY and SYGVKD. V shed 3 bases and J shed 5 bases, with 19 bases lying between them. The DNA of the CDR3 is TGTGCCATCAGTGACCACCAGTGGGACTTTCTAACCGGGGAGCTGTTTTTG. It translates to CAISDHQWDFLTGELFL.

This clonotype was observed a few times. V is TRBV30 and J is TRBJ1-4; D is ambiguous. The CDR3 is made up of 10 amino acids. Trimming left V 0 bases short and J 10 bases short, with 3 bases between. From germline, CDR1 is GTSNPN and CDR2 SVGIG (reference sequence). The CDR3 sequence: CAWSVLKLFF. As DNA, the CDR3 is TGTGCCTGGAGTGTACTAAAACTGTTTTTT.

The V and J genes are TRBV12-3 or TRBV12-4 and TRBJ2-7; tentative D call: TRBD2 (6 bases). This CDR3 is 15 amino acids long. V dropped 3 bases and J dropped 5 bases, with 17 bases sitting between them. As DNA, the CDR3 is TGTGCCAGCAGTTTTGGTTCTCTAGCGAGGGACGAGCAGTACTTC. Translating it yields CASSFGSLARDEQYF.

This chain joins TRBV12-3 or TRBV12-4 and TRBJ2-1, with 10 nucleotides matching TRBD1. This CDR3 spans 15 amino acids. J was trimmed by 8 bases and V by 3 bases; bases with no gene match: 7. The chain's CDR3 is CASSFLLTGGDEQFF. The DNA of the CDR3 is TGTGCCAGCAGTTTCCTCCTGACAGGGGGCGATGAGCAGTTCTTC.

The chain combines TRBV27 with TRBJ2-7; D unclear. V lost 5 bases and J lost 3, with 17 bases in between. The CDR3 runs to 15 residues. Germline CDR1 and CDR2: MNHEY and SMNVEV (reference sequence). The CDR3, as DNA: TGTGCCAGCAGTGACCGGCCTCCACATGTCTACGAGCAGTACTTC. Its protein is CASSDRPPHVYEQYF.